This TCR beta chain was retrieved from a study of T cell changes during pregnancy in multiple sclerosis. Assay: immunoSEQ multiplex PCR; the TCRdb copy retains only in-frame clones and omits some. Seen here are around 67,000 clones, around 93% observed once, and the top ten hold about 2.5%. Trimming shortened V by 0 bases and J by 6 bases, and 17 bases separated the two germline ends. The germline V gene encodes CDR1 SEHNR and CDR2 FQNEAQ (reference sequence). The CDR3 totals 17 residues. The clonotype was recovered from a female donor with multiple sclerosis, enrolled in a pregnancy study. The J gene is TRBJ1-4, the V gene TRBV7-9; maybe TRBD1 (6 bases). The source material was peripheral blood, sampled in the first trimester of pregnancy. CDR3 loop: CASSLARGGRGDEKLFF. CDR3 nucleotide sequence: TGTGCCAGCAGCTTAGCTAGGGGTGGCAGGGGAGATGAAAAACTGTTTTTT. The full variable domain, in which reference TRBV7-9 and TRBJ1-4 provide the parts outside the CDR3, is DTGVSQNPRHKITKRGQNVTFRCDPISEHNRLYWYRQTLGQGPEFLTYFQNEAQLEKSRLLSDRFSAERPKGSFSTLEIQRTEQGDSAMYLCASSLARGGRGDEKLFFGSGTQLSVL.